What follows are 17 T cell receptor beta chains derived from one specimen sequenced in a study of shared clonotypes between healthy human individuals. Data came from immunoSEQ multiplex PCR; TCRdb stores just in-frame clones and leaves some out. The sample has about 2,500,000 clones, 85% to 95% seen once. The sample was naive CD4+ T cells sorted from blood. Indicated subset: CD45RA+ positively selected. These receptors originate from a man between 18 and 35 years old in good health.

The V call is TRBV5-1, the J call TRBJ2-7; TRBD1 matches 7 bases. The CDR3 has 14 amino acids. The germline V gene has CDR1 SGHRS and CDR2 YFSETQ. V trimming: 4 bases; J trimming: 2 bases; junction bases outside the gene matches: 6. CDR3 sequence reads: CASSIRDSTYEQYF. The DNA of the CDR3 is TGCGCCAGCAGCATCCGGGACAGCACCTACGAGCAGTACTTC.

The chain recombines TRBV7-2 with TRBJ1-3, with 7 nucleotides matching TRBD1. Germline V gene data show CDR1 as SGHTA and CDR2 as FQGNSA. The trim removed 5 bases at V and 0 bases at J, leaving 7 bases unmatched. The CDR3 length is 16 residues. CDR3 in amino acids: CASSQAGQISGNTIYF. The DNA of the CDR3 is TGTGCCAGCAGCCAGGCGGGACAGATCTCTGGAAACACCATATATTTT.

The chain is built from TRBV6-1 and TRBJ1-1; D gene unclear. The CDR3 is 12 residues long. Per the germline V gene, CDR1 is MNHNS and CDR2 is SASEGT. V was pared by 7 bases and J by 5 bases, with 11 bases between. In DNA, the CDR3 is TGTGCCAGCACCCGAGGTCAGACTGAAGCTTTCTTT. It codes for CASTRGQTEAFF.

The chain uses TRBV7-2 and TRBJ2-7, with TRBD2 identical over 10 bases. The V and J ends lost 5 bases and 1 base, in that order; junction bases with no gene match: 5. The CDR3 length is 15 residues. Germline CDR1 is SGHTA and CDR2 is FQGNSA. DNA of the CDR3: TGTGCCAGCAGCCCTAGCGGGGGCCTTTCCTACGAGCAGTACTTC. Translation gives CASSPSGGLSYEQYF.

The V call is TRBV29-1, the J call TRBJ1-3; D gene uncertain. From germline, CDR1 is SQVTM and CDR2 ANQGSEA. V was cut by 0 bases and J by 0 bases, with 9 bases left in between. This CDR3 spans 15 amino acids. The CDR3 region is CSVEDVRSSGNTIYF. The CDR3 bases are TGCAGCGTTGAAGATGTGCGAAGCTCTGGAAACACCATATATTTT.

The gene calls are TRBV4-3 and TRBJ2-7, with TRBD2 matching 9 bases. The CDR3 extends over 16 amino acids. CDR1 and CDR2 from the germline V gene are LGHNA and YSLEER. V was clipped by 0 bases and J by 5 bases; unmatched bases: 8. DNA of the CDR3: TGCGCCAGCAGCCAAGATATAAGTAGCGGGAGCGACGAGCAGTACTTC. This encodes CASSQDISSGSDEQYF.

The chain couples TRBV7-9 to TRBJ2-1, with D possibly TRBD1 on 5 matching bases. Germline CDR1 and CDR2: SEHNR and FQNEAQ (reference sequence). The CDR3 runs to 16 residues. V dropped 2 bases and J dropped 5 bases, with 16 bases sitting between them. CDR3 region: CASSLLLDLGHNEQFF. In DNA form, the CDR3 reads TGTGCCAGCAGCTTACTTTTAGATCTGGGGCACAATGAGCAGTTCTTC. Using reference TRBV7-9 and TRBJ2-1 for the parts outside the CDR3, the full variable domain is DTGVSQNPRHKITKRGQNVTFRCDPISEHNRLYWYRQTLGQGPEFLTYFQNEAQLEKSRLLSDRFSAERPKGSFSTLEIQRTEQGDSAMYLCASSLLLDLGHNEQFFGPGTRLTVL.

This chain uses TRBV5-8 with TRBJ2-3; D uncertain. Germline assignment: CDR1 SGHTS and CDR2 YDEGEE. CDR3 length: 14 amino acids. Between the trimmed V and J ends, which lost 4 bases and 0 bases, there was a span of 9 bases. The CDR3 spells CASSLDGSTDTQYF. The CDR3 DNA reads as TGTGCCAGCAGCCTGGACGGTAGCACAGATACGCAGTATTTT.

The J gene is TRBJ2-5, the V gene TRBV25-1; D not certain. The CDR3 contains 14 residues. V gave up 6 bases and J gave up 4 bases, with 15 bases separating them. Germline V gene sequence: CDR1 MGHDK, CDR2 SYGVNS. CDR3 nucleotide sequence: TGTGCCAGCAGGATAGGACCGCCCCCAGAGACCCAGTACTTC. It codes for CASRIGPPPETQYF.

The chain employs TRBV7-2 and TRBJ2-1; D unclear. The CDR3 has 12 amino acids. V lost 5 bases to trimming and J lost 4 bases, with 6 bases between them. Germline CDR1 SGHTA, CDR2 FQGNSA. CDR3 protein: CASSPFYNEQFF. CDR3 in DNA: TGTGCCAGCAGCCCGTTTTACAATGAGCAGTTCTTC.

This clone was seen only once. The CDR3 DNA sequence: TGTGCCAGCAGTCCAGGGGGAGGAAACACCATATATTTT. This codes for CASSPGGGNTIYF. J is TRBJ1-3 and V is TRBV28; 7 nucleotides line up with TRBD1. This CDR3 spans 13 amino acids. CDR1 and CDR2 (germline): MDHEN, SYDVKM. The ends lost 5 bases at V and 4 bases at J; junction bases unmatched: 2.

The CDR3 sequence: CASTSFRGSEVTDTQYF. CDR3 DNA: TGTGCCAGCACCAGTTTTAGGGGGTCAGAAGTTACAGATACGCAGTATTTT. V gene TRBV27 combines with J gene TRBJ2-3; the D gene is possibly TRBD1 (6 bases). This CDR3 is built from 17 residues. V lost 7 bases and J lost 3, with 23 bases in between. From germline, CDR1 is MNHEY and CDR2 SMNVEV (reference sequence).

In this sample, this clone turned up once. The chain's CDR3 is CASSFADRGARETQYF. CDR3 DNA sequence: TGTGCCAGCAGCTTTGCGGACAGGGGGGCGAGGGAGACCCAGTACTTC. This chain joins TRBV11-2 and TRBJ2-5; 10 nucleotides match TRBD1. Germline lookup yields CDR1 SGHAT and CDR2 FQNNGV. The junction had 9 bases not matched to a gene; V was cut back by 3 bases and J by 5 bases. The CDR3 is made up of 16 amino acids.

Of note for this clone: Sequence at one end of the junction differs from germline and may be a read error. The CDR3 reads CASSPNVGEPFF. CDR3 sequence (DNA): TGCGCCAGCAGCCCAAATGTCGGGGAGCCGTTTTTT. The rearrangement uses TRBV5-1 and TRBJ2-2, with a weak D call TRBD2 (5 bases). The CDR3 runs to 12 residues. Germline V gene lookup returns CDR1 SGHRS and CDR2 YFSETQ.

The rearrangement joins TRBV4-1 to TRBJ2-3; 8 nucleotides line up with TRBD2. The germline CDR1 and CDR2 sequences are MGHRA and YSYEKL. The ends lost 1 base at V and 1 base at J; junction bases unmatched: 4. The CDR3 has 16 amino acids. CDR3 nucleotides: TGCGCCAGCAGCCAAGGGACGGGGGGGCGCACAGATACGCAGTATTTT. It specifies CASSQGTGGRTDTQYF.

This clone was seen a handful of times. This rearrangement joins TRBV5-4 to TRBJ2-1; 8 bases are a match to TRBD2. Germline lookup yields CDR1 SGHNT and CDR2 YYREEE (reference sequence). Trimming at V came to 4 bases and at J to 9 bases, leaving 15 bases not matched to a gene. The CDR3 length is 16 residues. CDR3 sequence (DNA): TGTGCCAGCAGCGGAGACCCGGGACTAGACGGAGTTGAGCAGTTCTTC. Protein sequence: CASSGDPGLDGVEQFF.

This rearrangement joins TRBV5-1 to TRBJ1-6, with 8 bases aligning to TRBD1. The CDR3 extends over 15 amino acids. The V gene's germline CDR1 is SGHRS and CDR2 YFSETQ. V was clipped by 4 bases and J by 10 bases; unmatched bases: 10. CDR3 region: CASSNTGQASSPLHF. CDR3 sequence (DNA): TGCGCCAGCAGCAACACGGGACAGGCGAGCTCACCCCTCCACTTT.